In its sample, the clone carrying this T cell receptor (beta chain) was seen a few times. These data come from a study of blood T cell repertoires in COVID-19. Study summary: Material from acute and convalescent COVID-19 was sourced from the United States, Italy and Spain. T cells, B-cell-depleted T cells, or PBMCs provided the cDNA or gDNA that served as material.

Germline V CDR1 and CDR2: LGHNT, FRNRAP. The CDR3 sequence is 16 residues long. V gave up 1 base and J gave up 8 bases; unmatched junction bases: 7. Authors' processing steps: The authors estimated nucleated cell counts from reference gene primer amplification. Using immunoSEQ multiplex PCR, the repertoire was profiled, and TCRdb retains in-frame clones only, with some absent. Clone size and V and J calls were adopted from that table, with D and trimming inferred from the DNA. Of some 670,000 clones in the sample, just under 90% were seen once. The chain uses TRBV12-5 and TRBJ1-6; the match to TRBD1 covers 8 bases. The specimen sequenced was peripheral blood. This clonotype was obtained from a woman between 18 and 29 years old with acute or convalescent COVID-19. CDR3 loop: CASGLASTGVDSPLHF. The DNA of the CDR3 is TGTGCTAGTGGTTTGGCTTCGACAGGGGTGGATTCACCCCTCCACTTT.